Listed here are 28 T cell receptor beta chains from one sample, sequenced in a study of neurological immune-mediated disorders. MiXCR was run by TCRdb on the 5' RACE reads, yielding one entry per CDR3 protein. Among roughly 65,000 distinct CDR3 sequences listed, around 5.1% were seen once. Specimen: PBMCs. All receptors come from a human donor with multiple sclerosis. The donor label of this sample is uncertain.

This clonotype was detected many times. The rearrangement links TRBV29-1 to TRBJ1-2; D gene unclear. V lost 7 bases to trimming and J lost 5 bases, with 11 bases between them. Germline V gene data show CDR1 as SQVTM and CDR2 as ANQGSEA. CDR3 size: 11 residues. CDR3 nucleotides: TGCAGCGCTCTCATGGGATATGGCTACACCTTC. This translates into CSALMGYGYTF. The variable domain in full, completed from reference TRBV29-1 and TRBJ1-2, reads SAVISQKPSRDICQRGTSLTIQCQVDSQVTMMFWYRQQPGQSLTLIATANQGSEATYESGFVIDKFPISRPNLTFSTLTVSNMSPEDSSIYLCSALMGYGYTFGSGTRLTVV.

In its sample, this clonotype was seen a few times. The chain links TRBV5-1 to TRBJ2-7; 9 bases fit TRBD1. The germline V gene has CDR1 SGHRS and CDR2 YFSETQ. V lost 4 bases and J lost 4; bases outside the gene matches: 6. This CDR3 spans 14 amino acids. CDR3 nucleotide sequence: TGCGCCAGCAGCCCCGGGACAGGGACGTACGAGCAGTACTTC. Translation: CASSPGTGTYEQYF. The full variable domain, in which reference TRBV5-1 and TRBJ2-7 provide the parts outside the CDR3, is KAGVTQTPRYLIKTRGQQVTLSCSPISGHRSVSWYQQTPGQGLQFLFEYFSETQRNKGNFPGRFSGRQFSNSRSEMNVSTLELGDSALYLCASSPGTGTYEQYFGPGTRLTVT.

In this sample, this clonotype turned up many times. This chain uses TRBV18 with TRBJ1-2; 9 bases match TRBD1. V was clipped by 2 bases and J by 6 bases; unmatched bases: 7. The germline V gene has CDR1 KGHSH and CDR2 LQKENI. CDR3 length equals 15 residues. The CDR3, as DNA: TGTGCCAGCTCACCATTAACAGGGGGCGTTGATGGCTACACCTTC. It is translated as CASSPLTGGVDGYTF.

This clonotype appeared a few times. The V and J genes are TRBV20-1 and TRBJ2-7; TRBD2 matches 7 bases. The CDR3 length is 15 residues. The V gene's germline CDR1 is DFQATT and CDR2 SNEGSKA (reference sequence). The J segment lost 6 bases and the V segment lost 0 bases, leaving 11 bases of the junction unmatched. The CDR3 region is CSARDGRGRGGEQYF. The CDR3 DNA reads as TGCAGTGCTAGAGACGGCAGAGGGAGGGGAGGCGAGCAGTACTTC.

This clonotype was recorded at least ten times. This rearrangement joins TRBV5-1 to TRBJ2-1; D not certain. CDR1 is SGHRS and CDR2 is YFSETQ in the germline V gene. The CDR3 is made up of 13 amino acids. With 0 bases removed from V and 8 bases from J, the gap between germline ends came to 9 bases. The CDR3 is CASSLDRFDEQFF. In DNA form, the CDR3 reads TGCGCCAGCAGCTTGGACAGATTCGATGAGCAGTTCTTC.

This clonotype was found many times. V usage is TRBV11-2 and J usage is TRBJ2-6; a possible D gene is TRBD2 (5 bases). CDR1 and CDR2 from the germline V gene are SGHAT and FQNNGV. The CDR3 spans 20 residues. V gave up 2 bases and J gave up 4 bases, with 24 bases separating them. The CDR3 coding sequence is TGTGCCAGCAGCTTACCTCCCTCCCCGGGATTTAGTCTCGGGGCCAACGTCCTGACTTTC. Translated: CASSLPPSPGFSLGANVLTF.

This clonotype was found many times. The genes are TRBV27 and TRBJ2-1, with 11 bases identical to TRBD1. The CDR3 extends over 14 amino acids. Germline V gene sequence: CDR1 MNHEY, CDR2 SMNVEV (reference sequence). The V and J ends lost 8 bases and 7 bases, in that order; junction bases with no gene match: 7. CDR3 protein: CASRRDRGKNEQFF. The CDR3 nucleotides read TGTGCCAGCCGCCGGGACAGGGGGAAGAATGAGCAGTTCTTC.

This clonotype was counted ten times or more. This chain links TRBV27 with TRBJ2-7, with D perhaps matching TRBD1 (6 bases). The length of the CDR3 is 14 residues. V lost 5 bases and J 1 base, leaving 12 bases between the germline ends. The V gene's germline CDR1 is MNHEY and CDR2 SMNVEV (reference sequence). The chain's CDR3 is CASSLQGPSYEQYF. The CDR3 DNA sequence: TGTGCCAGCAGTCTCCAGGGGCCGTCCTACGAGCAGTACTTC.

The CDR3 DNA sequence: TGCATGGGGGGGGGCTCCCACTACAATGAGCAGTTCTTC. It is translated as CMGGGSHYNEQFF. The gene calls are TRBV29-1 and TRBJ2-1; D may be TRBD2 (7 bases). CDR3 length equals 13 residues. Germline V gives CDR1 SQVTM, CDR2 ANQGSEA.

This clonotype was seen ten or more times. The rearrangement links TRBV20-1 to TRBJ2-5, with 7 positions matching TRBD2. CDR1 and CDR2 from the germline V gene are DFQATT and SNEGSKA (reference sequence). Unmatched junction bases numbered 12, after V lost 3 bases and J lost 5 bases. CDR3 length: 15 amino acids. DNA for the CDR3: TGCAGTGCTAGCGTTCCGGGGGGTCTTGGCGAGACCCAGTACTTC. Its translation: CSASVPGGLGETQYF.

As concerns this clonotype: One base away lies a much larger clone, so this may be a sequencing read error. The CDR3 DNA reads as TGTACCAGCAGCATTCTAGCGGGGGAAGGTGAGCAGTTCTTC. Its translation is CTSSILAGEGEQFF. The V call is TRBV9, the J call TRBJ2-1; TRBD2 agrees at 10 bases. The CDR3 has 14 amino acids. In germline, CDR1 is SGDLS, CDR2 YYNGEE.

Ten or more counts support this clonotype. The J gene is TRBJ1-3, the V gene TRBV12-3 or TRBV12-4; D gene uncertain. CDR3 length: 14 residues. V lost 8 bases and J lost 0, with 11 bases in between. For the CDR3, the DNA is TGTGCCAGCTCACAACCGAGCTCTGGAAACACCATATATTTT. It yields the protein CASSQPSSGNTIYF.

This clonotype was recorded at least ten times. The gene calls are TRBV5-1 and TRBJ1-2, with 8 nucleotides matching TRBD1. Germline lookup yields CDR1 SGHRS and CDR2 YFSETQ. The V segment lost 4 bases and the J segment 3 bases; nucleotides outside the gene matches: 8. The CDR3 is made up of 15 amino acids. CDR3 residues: CASSTGQGEYYGYTF. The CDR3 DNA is TGCGCCAGCAGCACCGGACAGGGTGAATACTATGGCTACACCTTC.

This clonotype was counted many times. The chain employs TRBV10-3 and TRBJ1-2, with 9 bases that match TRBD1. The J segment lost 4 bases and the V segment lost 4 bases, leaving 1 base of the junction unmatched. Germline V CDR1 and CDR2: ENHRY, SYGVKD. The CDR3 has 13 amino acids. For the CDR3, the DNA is TGTGCCATCAGTGTGGACAGGGGCTATGGCTACACCTTC. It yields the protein CAISVDRGYGYTF.

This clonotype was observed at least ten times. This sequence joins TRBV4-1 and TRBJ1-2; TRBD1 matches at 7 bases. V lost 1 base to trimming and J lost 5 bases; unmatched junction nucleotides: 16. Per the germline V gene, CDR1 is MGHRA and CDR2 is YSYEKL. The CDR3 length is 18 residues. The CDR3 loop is CASSQALGPRQGIYGYTF. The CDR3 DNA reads TGCGCCAGCAGCCAAGCCCTCGGCCCGAGACAGGGCATTTATGGCTACACCTTC.

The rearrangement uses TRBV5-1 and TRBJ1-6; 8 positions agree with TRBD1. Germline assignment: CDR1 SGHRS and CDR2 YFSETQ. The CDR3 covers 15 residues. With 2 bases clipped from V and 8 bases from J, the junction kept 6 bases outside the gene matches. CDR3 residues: CASSFQGAGDSPLHF. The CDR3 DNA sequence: TGCGCCAGCAGCTTCCAGGGGGCGGGGGATTCACCCCTCCACTTT.

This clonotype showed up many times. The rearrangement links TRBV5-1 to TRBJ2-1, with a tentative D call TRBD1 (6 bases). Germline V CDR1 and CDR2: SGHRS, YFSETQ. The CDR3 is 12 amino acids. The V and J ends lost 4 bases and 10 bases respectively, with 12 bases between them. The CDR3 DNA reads TGCGCCAGCAGCCTGATACAGGGCGAGCAGTTCTTC. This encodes CASSLIQGEQFF.

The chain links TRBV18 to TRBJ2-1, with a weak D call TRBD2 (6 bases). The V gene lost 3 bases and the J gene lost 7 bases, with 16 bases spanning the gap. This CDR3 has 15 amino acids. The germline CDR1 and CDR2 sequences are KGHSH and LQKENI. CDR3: CASSPWQGGYNEQFF. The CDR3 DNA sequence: TGTGCCAGCTCACCGTGGCAGGGAGGTTATAATGAGCAGTTCTTC.

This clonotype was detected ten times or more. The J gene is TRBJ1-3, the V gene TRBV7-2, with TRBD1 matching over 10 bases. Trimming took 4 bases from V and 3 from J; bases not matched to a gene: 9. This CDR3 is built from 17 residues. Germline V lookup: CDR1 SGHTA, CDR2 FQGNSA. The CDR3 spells CASSSDRTGGGGNTIYF. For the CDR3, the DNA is TGTGCCAGCAGCTCCGACCGGACAGGGGGGGGTGGAAACACCATATATTTT.

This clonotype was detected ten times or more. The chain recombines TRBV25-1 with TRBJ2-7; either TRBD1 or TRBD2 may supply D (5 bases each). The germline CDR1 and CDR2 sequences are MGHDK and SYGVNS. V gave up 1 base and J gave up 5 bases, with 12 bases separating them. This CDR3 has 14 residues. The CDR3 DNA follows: TGTGCCAGCAGTGAATGGGGGTTGGACCACGAGCAGTACTTC. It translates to CASSEWGLDHEQYF.

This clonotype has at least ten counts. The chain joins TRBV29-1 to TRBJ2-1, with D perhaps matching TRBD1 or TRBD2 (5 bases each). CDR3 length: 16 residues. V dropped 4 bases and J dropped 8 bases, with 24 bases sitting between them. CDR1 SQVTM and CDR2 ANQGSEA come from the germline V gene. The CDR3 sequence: CSVVPTERGAVDEQFF. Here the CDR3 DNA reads TGCAGCGTTGTCCCGACGGAGAGGGGCGCGGTGGATGAGCAGTTCTTC.

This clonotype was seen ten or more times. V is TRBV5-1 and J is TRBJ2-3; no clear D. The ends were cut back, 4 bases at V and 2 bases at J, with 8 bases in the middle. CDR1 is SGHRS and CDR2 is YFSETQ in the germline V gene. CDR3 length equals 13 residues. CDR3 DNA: TGCGCCAGCAGCCCCCCCTCCACAGATACGCAGTATTTT. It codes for CASSPPSTDTQYF.

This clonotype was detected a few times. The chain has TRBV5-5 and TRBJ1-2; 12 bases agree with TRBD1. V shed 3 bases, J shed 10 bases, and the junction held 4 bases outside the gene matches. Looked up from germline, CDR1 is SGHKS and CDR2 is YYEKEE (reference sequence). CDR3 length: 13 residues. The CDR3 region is CASSYGTGGVYTF. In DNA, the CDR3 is TGTGCCAGCAGCTATGGGACAGGGGGCGTCTACACCTTC.

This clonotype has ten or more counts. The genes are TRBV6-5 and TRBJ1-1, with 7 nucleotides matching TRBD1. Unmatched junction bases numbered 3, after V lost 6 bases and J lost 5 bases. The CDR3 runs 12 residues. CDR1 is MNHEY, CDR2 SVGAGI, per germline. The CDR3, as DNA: TGTGCCAGCAGGAGGGGGCAAACTGAAGCTTTCTTT. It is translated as CASRRGQTEAFF.

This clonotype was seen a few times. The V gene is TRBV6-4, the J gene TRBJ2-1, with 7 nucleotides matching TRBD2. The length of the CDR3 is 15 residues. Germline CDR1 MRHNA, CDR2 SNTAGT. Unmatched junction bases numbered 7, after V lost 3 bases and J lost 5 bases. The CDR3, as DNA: TGTGCCAGCAGTGAAGGGAGGGTTTCCGACAATGAGCAGTTCTTC. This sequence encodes CASSEGRVSDNEQFF.

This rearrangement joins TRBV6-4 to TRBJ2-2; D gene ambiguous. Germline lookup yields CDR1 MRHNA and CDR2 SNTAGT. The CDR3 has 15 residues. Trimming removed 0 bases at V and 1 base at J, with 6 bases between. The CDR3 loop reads CASSDSAENTGELFF. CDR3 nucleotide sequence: TGTGCCAGCAGTGACTCGGCGGAGAACACCGGGGAGCTGTTTTTT.

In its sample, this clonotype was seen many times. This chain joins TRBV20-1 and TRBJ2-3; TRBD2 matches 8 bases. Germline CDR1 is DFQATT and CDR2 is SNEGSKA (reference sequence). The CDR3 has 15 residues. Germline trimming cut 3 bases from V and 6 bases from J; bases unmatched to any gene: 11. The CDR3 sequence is CSARASGGLRDTQYF. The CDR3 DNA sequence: TGCAGTGCTAGGGCAAGCGGGGGCCTGCGGGATACGCAGTATTTT.

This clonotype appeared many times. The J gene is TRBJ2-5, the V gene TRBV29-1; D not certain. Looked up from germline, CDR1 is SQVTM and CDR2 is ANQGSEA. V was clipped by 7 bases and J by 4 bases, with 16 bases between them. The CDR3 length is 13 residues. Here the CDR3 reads CSAERGPGETQYF. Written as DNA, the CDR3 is TGCAGCGCCGAGCGAGGCCCCGGAGAGACCCAGTACTTC.